One and the same sample provided the 18 T cell receptor beta chains below, sequenced in a study of T cell clones after liver transplantation. Clones were read by immunoSEQ multiplex PCR, and TCRdb kept only the in-frame ones, dropping some. The top ten hold approximately 2.8% of the sample, which has nearly 25,000 clones, more than 60% seen once. The source material was CD4+ T cells from blood, sampled before liver transplant. The origin of the receptors is a human donor who received a liver transplant.

The V gene is TRBV2, the J gene TRBJ2-5; a weak D match, TRBD1 (5 bases). CDR1 is SNHLY and CDR2 is FYNNEI in the germline V gene. The CDR3 length is 14 residues. Trimming left V 4 bases short and J 2 bases short, with 11 bases between. CDR3 nucleotide sequence: TGTGCCAGCAGTGTCGGAAGGGGACAAGAGACCCAGTACTTC. Amino acid sequence: CASSVGRGQETQYF.

This clone has only a few counts. This chain connects TRBV29-1 to TRBJ2-1; TRBD2 is a possible D gene (7 bases). This CDR3 is 15 amino acids long. V lost 3 bases and J lost 9, with 21 bases in between. CDR1 and CDR2 (germline): SQVTM, ANQGSEA. Here the CDR3 reads CSVDSGGGPNGEQFF. As DNA, the CDR3 is TGCAGCGTTGACTCTGGGGGGGGCCCGAATGGTGAGCAGTTCTTC.

The chain combines TRBV18 with TRBJ2-1; 10 bases are shared with TRBD2. The CDR3 spans 14 residues. Germline lookup yields CDR1 KGHSH and CDR2 LQKENI. The trim removed 5 bases at V and 6 bases at J, leaving 4 bases unmatched. This CDR3 is CASSSSGGANEQFF. CDR3 bases: TGTGCCAGCTCATCCAGCGGGGGGGCCAATGAGCAGTTCTTC.

This clone showed up just once. The chain recombines TRBV5-4 with TRBJ2-1; 9 bases line up with TRBD2. Germline values: CDR1 SGHNT, CDR2 YYREEE (reference sequence). J was trimmed by 5 bases and V by 1 base; bases with no gene match: 7. The CDR3 is made up of 16 amino acids. CDR3 sequence (DNA): TGTGCCAGCAGCTTGTTGCGGGGGGGTATCAACAATGAGCAGTTCTTC. It is translated as CASSLLRGGINNEQFF.

In the case of this clone: Other DNA variants within this sample encode the same CDR3. In nucleotides, the CDR3 is TGCGCCAGCAGCCAAGTATACAGGGAAAATCAGCCCCAGCATTTT. Its translation is CASSQVYRENQPQHF. The rearrangement uses TRBV4-3 and TRBJ1-5, with D perhaps matching TRBD1 (6 bases). The CDR3 loop spans 15 amino acids. The germline V gene encodes CDR1 LGHNA and CDR2 YSLEER. V was pared by 1 base and J by 4 bases, with 11 bases between.

The chain joins TRBV29-1 to TRBJ1-3; D is perhaps TRBD1 (5 bases). Germline V gene data show CDR1 as SQVTM and CDR2 as ANQGSEA. Trimming shortened V by 4 bases and J by 1 base, and 14 bases separated the two germline ends. This CDR3 comprises 15 residues. CDR3 in amino acids: CSVANQGLSGNTIYF. CDR3 sequence (DNA): TGCAGCGTTGCAAATCAGGGCTTATCTGGAAACACCATATATTTT.

This clone is termed medium-sized. The rearrangement links TRBV11-3 to TRBJ2-1, with 7 bases fitting TRBD2. Germline V gene data show CDR1 as SGHNT and CDR2 as YENEEA. The CDR3 length is 17 residues. After removal of 5 bases from V and 0 bases from J, the junction contained 10 bases not matched to a gene. The CDR3 loop reads CASSPHEWEGSYNEQFF. CDR3 sequence (DNA): TGTGCCAGCAGCCCCCATGAGTGGGAGGGCTCCTACAATGAGCAGTTCTTC. The whole variable domain, remainder taken from reference TRBV11-3 and TRBJ2-1, is EAGVVQSPRYKIIEKKQPVAFWCNPISGHNTLYWYLQNLGQGPELLIRYENEEAVDDSQLPKDRFSAERLKGVDSTLKIQPAELGDSAVYLCASSPHEWEGSYNEQFFGPGTRLTVL.

The genes are TRBV7-2 and TRBJ1-3, with TRBD1 identical over 7 bases. CDR3 length: 18 residues. The V gene's germline CDR1 is SGHTA and CDR2 FQGNSA. The trim removed 5 bases at V and 2 bases at J, leaving 15 bases unmatched. The CDR3 DNA reads TGTGCCAGCAGCCGCAGCAACAGACAGGGTGGAACTGGAAACACCATATATTTT. It codes for CASSRSNRQGGTGNTIYF.

V and J are TRBV6-5 and TRBJ2-3; maybe TRBD1 (6 bases). CDR1 and CDR2 (germline): MNHEY, SVGAGI. Trimming took off 0 bases at V and 1 base at J, with 11 bases between the two ends. CDR3 length: 16 residues. CDR3 sequence reads: CASSYSGADGTDTQYF. The CDR3 nucleotides read TGTGCCAGCAGTTACTCGGGGGCTGACGGCACAGATACGCAGTATTTT.

This chain joins TRBV19 and TRBJ1-5; the D is unclear. There are 17 residues in the CDR3. Per germline, CDR1 LNHDA and CDR2 SQIVND (reference sequence). V shed 0 bases and J shed 4 bases, with 16 bases lying between them. CDR3: CASSIDGARTTNQPQHF. The CDR3 region has the DNA TGTGCCAGTAGTATAGATGGAGCGCGGACTACTAATCAGCCCCAGCATTTT.

The genes are TRBV19 and TRBJ2-1; a weak D match, TRBD2 (6 bases). V lost 5 bases, J lost 8 bases, and 16 bases lay in between. The CDR3 consists of 14 residues. The V gene's germline CDR1 is LNHDA and CDR2 SQIVND (reference sequence). The CDR3: CASSLALGGDEQFF. The CDR3 DNA is TGTGCCAGTAGTCTAGCGCTGGGGGGAGATGAGCAGTTCTTC.

V gene TRBV14 combines with J gene TRBJ2-1; D remains unclear. Trimming shortened V by 3 bases and J by 7 bases, and 13 bases separated the two germline ends. The CDR3 contains 14 residues. Germline lookup yields CDR1 SGHDN and CDR2 FVKESK. The CDR3 here is CASSQNFGANEQFF. DNA for the CDR3: TGTGCCAGCAGCCAGAACTTCGGAGCAAATGAGCAGTTCTTC. Combining the CDR3 with reference TRBV14 and TRBJ2-1 gives the whole variable domain EAGVTQFPSHSVIEKGQTVTLRCDPISGHDNLYWYRRVMGKEIKFLLHFVKESKQDESGMPNNRFLAERTGGTYSTLKVQPAELEDSGVYFCASSQNFGANEQFFGPGTRLTVL.

This rearrangement joins TRBV29-1 to TRBJ1-1; the D is unclear. Germline lookup yields CDR1 SQVTM and CDR2 ANQGSEA. V gave up 4 bases and J gave up 1 base, with 7 bases separating them. This CDR3 is 12 amino acids long. The CDR3 DNA reads TGCAGCGTTGTTGAGGGGAACACTGAAGCTTTCTTT. It encodes CSVVEGNTEAFF.

J is TRBJ2-3 and V is TRBV29-1; the D gene is possibly TRBD1 (6 bases). Trimming left V 4 bases short and J 2 bases short, with 13 bases between. Germline values: CDR1 SQVTM, CDR2 ANQGSEA. CDR3 length equals 14 residues. This CDR3 is CSVGGQLLTDTQYF. CDR3 DNA sequence: TGCAGCGTTGGAGGACAGCTTCTCACAGATACGCAGTATTTT.

In its sample, this clone was seen a few times. The chain links TRBV2 to TRBJ1-2, with D possibly TRBD1 on 6 matching bases. Germline V gives CDR1 SNHLY, CDR2 FYNNEI. V gave up 9 bases and J gave up 6 bases, with 23 bases separating them. The CDR3 spans 15 residues. CDR3 in amino acids: CARSPGGQGRNGYTF. DNA of the CDR3: TGTGCCAGAAGCCCTGGGGGGCAGGGGAGGAATGGCTACACCTTC.

J is TRBJ2-7 and V is TRBV28, with 7 bases fitting TRBD1. Trimming removed 5 bases from V and 0 bases from J; junction bases left unmatched: 7. The CDR3 loop spans 15 amino acids. From germline, CDR1 is MDHEN and CDR2 SYDVKM. CDR3: CASSVGQSSSYEQYV. The DNA of the CDR3 is TGTGCCAGCAGTGTGGGACAGTCGAGCTCCTACGAGCAGTACGTC.

This rearrangement joins TRBV27 to TRBJ2-3; no firm D call. With 6 bases removed from V and 1 base from J, the gap between germline ends came to 8 bases. From germline, CDR1 is MNHEY and CDR2 SMNVEV (reference sequence). The CDR3 runs to 13 residues. CDR3 protein: CASSLIGTDTQYF. The CDR3 DNA is TGTGCCAGCAGCCTAATCGGCACAGATACGCAGTATTTT.

This sequence joins TRBV28 and TRBJ2-7; TRBD1 matches at 8 bases. The CDR3 runs 19 residues. V shed 1 base and J 0 bases; nucleotides not matched to a gene: 14. Germline V lookup: CDR1 MDHEN, CDR2 SYDVKM. CDR3 nucleotides: TGTGCCAGCAGTTTATTCAAAACTACCGACAGGGGTGGCTCCTACGAGCAGTACGTC. Encoded protein: CASSLFKTTDRGGSYEQYV.